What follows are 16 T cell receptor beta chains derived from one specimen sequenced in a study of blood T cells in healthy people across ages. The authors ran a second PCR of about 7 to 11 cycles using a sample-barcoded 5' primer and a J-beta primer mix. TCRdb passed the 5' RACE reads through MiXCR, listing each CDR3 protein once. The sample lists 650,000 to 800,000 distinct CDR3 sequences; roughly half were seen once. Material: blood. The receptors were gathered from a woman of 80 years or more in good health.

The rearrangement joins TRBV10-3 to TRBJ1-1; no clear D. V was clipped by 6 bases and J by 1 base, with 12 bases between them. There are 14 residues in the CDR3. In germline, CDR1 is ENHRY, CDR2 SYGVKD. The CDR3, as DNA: TGTGCCATCAGCTCCGAAGTCCGGAACACTGAAGCTTTCTTT. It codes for CAISSEVRNTEAFF.

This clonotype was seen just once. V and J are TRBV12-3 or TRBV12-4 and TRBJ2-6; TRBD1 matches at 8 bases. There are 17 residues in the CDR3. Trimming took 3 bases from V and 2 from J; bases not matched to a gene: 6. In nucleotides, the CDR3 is TGTGCCAGCAGTTTGCAGACAGGGGCTACTGGGGCCAACGTCCTGACTTTC. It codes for CASSLQTGATGANVLTF.

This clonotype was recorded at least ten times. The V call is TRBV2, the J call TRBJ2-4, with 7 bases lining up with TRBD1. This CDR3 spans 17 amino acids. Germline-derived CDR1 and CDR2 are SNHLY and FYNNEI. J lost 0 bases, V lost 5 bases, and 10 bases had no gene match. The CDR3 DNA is TGTGCCAGCAGTTTACAGGGGTTCCTGCTAGCCAAAAACATTCAGTACTTC. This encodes CASSLQGFLLAKNIQYF.

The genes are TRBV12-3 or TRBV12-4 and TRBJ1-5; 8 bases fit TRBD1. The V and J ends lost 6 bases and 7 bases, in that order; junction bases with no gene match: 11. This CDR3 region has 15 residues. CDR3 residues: CASRRQGAGEQPQHF. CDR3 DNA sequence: TGTGCCAGCAGGCGCCAGGGGGCCGGGGAGCAGCCCCAGCATTTT.

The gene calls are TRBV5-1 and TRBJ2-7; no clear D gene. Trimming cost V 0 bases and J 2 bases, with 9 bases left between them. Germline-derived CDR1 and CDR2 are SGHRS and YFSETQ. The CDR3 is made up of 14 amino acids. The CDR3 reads CASSLVAGPYEQYF. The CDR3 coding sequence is TGCGCCAGCAGCTTGGTGGCAGGTCCCTACGAGCAGTACTTC.

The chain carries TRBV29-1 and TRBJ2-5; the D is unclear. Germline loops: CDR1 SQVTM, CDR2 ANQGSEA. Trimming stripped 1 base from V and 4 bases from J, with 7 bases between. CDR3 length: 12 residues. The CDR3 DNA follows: TGCAGCGTTGAAGTCCAGAGAGAGACCCAGTACTTC. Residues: CSVEVQRETQYF.

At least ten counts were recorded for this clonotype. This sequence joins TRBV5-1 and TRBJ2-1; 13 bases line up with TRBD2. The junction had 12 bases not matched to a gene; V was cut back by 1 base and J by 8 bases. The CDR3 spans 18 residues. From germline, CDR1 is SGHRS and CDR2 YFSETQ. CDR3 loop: CASSLIVSGTSGADEQFF. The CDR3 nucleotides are TGCGCCAGCAGCTTGATAGTATCTGGGACTAGCGGGGCCGATGAGCAGTTCTTC.

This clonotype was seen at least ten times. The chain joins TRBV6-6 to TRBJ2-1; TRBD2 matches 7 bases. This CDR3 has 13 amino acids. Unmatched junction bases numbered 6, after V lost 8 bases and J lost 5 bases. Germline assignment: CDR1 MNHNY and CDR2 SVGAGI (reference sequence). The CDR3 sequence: CASGSGRDNEQFF. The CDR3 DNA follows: TGTGCCAGCGGGTCAGGGAGGGACAATGAGCAGTTCTTC.

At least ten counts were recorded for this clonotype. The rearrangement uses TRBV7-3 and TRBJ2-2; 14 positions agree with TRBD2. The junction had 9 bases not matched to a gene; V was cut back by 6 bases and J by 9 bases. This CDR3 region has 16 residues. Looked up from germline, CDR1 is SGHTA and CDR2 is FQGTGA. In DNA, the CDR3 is TGTGCCAGCAGTCGGACTAGCGGGGGGACCTCCAGGGAGCTGTTTTTT. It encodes CASSRTSGGTSRELFF.

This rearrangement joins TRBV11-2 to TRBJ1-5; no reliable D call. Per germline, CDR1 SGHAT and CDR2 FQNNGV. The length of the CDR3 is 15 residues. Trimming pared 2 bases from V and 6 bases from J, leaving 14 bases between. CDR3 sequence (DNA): TGTGCCAGCAGCTTAAGTTATTTGGTAGCTCAGCCCCAGCATTTT. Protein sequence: CASSLSYLVAQPQHF.

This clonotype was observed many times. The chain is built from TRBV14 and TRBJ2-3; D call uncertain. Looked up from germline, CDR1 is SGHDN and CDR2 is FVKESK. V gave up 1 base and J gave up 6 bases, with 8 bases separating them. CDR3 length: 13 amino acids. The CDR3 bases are TGTGCCAGCAGCCAAGGCCATAAGGATACGCAGTATTTT. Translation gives CASSQGHKDTQYF.

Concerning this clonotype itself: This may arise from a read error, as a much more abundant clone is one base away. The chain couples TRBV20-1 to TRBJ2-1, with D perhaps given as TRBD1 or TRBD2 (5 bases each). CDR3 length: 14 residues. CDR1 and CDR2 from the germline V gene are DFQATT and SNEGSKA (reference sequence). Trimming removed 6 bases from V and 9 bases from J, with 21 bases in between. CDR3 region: CSASPGGTLSEQFF. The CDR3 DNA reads TGCAGTGCGAGTCCTGGTGGGACGCTCAGTGAGCAGTTCTTC.

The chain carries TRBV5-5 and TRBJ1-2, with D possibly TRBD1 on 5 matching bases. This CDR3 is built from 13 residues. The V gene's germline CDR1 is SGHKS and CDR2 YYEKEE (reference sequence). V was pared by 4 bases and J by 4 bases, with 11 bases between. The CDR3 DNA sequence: TGTGCCAGCAGCCGGGGGGAAACCTATGGCTACACCTTC. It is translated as CASSRGETYGYTF.

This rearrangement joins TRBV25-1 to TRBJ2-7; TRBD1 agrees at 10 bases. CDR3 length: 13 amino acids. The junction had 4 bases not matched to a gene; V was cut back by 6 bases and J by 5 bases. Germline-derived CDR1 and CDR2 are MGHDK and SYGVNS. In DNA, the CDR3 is TGTGCCAGCAGGGACAGGGGGTTTGACGAGCAGTACTTC. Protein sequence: CASRDRGFDEQYF.

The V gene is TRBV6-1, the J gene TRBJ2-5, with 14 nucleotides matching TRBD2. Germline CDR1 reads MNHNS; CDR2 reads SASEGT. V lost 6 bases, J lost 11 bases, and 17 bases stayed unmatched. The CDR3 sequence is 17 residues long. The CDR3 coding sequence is TGTGCCAGCAGCCCCAGACTAGCGGGAGGGCGTAGCAATGAGCAGTACTTC. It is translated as CASSPRLAGGRSNEQYF.

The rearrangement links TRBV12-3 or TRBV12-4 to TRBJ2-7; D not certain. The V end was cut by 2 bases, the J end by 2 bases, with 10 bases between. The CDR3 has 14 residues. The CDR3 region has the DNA TGTGCCAGCAGTTTATATACGTCCCCCTACGAGCAGTACTTC. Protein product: CASSLYTSPYEQYF.